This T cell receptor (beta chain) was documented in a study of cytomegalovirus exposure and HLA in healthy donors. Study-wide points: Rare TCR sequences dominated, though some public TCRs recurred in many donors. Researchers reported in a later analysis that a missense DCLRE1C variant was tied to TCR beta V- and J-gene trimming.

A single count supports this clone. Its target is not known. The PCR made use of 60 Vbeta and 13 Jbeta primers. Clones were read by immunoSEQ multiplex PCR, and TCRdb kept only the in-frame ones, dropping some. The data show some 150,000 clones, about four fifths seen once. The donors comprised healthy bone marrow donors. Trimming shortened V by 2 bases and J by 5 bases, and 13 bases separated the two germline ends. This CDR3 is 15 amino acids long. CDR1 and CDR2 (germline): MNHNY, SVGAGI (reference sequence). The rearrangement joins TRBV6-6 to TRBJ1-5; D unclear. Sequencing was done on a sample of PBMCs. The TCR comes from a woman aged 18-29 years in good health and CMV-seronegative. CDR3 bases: TGTGCCAGCAGTTACCCCGCGGGAGGGTATCAGCCCCAGCATTTT. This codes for CASSYPAGGYQPQHF.